What follows are 3 T cell receptor beta chains derived from one specimen sequenced in a study of blood T cells in healthy people across ages. A second PCR, run for about 7 to 12 cycles, used a sample-barcoded 5' primer plus a J-beta primer mix. Each CDR3 protein is one row after TCRdb ran MiXCR on the 5' RACE reads. The data hold 650,000 to 900,000 distinct CDR3 sequences, with less than 80% observed a single time. Input material: blood. These receptors were taken from a man aged 30 to 45 in good health.

The V call is TRBV12-3 or TRBV12-4, the J call TRBJ2-1; 10 nucleotides align to TRBD1. There are 17 residues in the CDR3. Germline trimming cut 0 bases from V and 5 bases from J; bases unmatched to any gene: 7. The CDR3 is CASSLAPGQGNHNEQFF. DNA of the CDR3: TGTGCCAGCAGTTTAGCCCCGGGACAGGGGAACCACAATGAGCAGTTCTTC.

This clonotype was seen more than once but under ten times. The rearrangement joins TRBV3-1 to TRBJ2-3; 8 nucleotides agree with TRBD2. Unmatched junction bases numbered 6, after V lost 4 bases and J lost 0 bases. CDR3 length: 16 residues. The germline V gene encodes CDR1 LGHDT and CDR2 YNNKEL (reference sequence). CDR3 nucleotides: TGTGCCAGCAGCCGGTCACTAGCGGCGAGCACAGATACGCAGTATTTT. It encodes CASSRSLAASTDTQYF.

Comment on this clonotype: This may arise from a read error, as a much more abundant clone is one base away. The gene calls are TRBV5-1 and TRBJ1-1; D may be TRBD1 (5 bases). Germline V gene data show CDR1 as SGHRS and CDR2 as YFSETQ. V lost 3 bases and J lost 6, with 15 bases in between. The CDR3 is 14 amino acids. The CDR3 sequence: CASSSRGGEAEAFF. The CDR3 region has the DNA TGCGCCAGCAGCTCCCGCGGGGGTGAGGCTGAAGCTTTCTTT.